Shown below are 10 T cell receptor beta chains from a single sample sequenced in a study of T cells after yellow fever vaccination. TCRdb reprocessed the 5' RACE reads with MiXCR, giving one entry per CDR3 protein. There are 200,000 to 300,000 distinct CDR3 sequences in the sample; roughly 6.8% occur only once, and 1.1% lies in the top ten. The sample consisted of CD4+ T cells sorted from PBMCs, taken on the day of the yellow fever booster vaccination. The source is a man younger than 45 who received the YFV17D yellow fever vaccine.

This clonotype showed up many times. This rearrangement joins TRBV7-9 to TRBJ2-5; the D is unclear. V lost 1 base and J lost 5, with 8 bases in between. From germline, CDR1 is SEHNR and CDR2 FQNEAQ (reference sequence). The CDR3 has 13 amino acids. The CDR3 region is CASSLVSHETQYF. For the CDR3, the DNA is TGTGCCAGCAGCTTAGTTTCGCACGAGACCCAGTACTTC. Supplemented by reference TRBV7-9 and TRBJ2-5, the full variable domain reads DTGVSQNPRHKITKRGQNVTFRCDPISEHNRLYWYRQTLGQGPEFLTYFQNEAQLEKSRLLSDRFSAERPKGSFSTLEIQRTEQGDSAMYLCASSLVSHETQYFGPGTRLLVL.

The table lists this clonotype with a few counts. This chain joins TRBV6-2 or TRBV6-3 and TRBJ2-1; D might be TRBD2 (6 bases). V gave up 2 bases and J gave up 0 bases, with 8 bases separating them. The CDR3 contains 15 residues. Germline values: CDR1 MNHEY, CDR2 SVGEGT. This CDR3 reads CASSYPGSSYNEQFF. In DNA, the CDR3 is TGTGCCAGCAGTTACCCCGGGAGCTCCTACAATGAGCAGTTCTTC.

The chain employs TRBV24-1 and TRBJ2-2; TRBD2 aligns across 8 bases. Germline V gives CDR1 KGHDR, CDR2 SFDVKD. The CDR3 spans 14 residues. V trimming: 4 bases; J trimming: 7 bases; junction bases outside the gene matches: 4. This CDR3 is CATSDPGLVGELFF. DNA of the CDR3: TGTGCCACCAGTGACCCGGGACTAGTCGGGGAGCTGTTTTTT.

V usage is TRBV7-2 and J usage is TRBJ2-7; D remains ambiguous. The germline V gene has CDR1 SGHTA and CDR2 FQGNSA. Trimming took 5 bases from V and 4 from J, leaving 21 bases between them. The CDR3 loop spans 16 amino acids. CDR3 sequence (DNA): TGTGCCAGCAGCCCGGATGGGGTAGTGGGCTCATACGAGCAGTACTTC. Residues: CASSPDGVVGSYEQYF.

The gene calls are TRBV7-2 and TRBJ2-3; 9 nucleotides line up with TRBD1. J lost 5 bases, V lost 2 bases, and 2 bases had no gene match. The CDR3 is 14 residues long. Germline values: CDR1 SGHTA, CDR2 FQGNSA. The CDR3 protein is CASSLLGQGDTQYF. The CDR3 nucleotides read TGTGCCAGCAGCTTACTGGGACAGGGAGATACGCAGTATTTT.

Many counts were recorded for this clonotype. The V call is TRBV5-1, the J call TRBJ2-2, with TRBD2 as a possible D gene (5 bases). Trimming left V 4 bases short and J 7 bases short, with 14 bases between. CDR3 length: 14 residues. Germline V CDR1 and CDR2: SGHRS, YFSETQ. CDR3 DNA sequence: TGCGCCAGCAGCCTATCGGGGTATGGCGGGGAGCTGTTTTTT. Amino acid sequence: CASSLSGYGGELFF.

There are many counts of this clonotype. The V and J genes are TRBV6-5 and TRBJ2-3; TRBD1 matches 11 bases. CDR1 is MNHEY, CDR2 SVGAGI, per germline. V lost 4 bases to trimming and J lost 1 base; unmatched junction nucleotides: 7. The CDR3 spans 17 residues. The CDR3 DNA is TGTGCCAGCAGTTCTCCTCGGACAGGGGGCGGCACAGATACGCAGTATTTT. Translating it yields CASSSPRTGGGTDTQYF.

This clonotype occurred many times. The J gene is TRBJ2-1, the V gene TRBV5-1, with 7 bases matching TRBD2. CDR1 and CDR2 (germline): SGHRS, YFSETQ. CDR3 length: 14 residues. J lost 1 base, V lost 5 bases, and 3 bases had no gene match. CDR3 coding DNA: TGCGCCAGCAGAGGACTAGAATCCTACAATGAGCAGTTCTTC. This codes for CASRGLESYNEQFF.

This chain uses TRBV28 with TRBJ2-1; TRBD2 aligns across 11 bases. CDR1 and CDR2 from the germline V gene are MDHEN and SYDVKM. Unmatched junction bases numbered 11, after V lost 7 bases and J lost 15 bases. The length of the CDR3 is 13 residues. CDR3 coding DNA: TGTGCCAGCACACTCCTAGCGGGAGGTCATCTGTTCTTC. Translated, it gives CASTLLAGGHLFF.

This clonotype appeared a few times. This CDR3 reads CASSPGVAGGPGDEQFF. CDR3 DNA sequence: TGTGCCAGCAGCCCCGGAGTAGCGGGAGGGCCGGGGGATGAGCAGTTCTTC. This chain connects TRBV11-2 to TRBJ2-1; 11 positions match TRBD2. V was pared by 5 bases and J by 8 bases, with 14 bases of the junction left unmatched. Germline CDR1 SGHAT, CDR2 FQNNGV. This CDR3 region has 17 residues.